The source of this TCR beta chain is a study of blood T cell repertoires in COVID-19. At the level of the study: The cDNA or gDNA used as material had been derived from T cells, B-cell-depleted T cells, or PBMCs.

Cohort 3 recovery required two negative PCRs, clearance, or symptom resolution. Original processing notes: Amplification of reference gene primers was used by the study to estimate nucleated cell counts. Assay: immunoSEQ multiplex PCR; the TCRdb copy retains only in-frame clones and omits some. V, J and clone size were drawn from that table, and D and trimming were deduced from the DNA. The sample contains around 500,000 clones, about nine tenths of which appear only once. The source of this sequence is a woman aged 55-69 years who had recovered from COVID-19. Sequenced sample: PBMCs or T cells enriched from blood (not recorded which).

In DNA, the CDR3 is TGTGCCAGCAGTGTAGTTGGGACAGGGAACACTGAAGCTTTCTTT. Its translation is CASSVVGTGNTEAFF. The chain recombines TRBV27 with TRBJ1-1; 8 nucleotides match TRBD1. Trimming at V came to 5 bases and at J to 1 base, leaving 6 bases not matched to a gene. CDR1 is MNHEY, CDR2 SMNVEV, per germline (reference sequence). There are 15 residues in the CDR3.